The clone carrying this T cell receptor (beta chain) was seen at least ten times. Its specificity is unknown. The data were obtained in a study of T cells in Graves' hyperthyroidism and ophthalmopathy. Whole-study findings and limits: The model foresaw ophthalmopathy a median roughly 6 months prior to onset. Appearing also in blood were most of the thyroid clonotypes expanded above 0.001.

Hyperthyroidism was newly diagnosed in patients aged 18 to 65 (duration under 2 months). Patients with uncontrolled infections, other autoimmune diseases, pregnancy or lactation were excluded. TCR beta CDR3 region amplification was performed from RNA transcripts. The primer set for the first-round RT-PCR of the TCR CDR3 was HTBI. TCRdb re-analysed the multiplex PCR reads in MiXCR, keeping a single row per CDR3 protein. The table lists some 600,000 distinct CDR3 sequences, approximately 15% of them singletons, with less than 6% in the top ten. Germline CDR1 SGHDN, CDR2 FVKESK. Trimming removed 0 bases at V and 4 bases at J, with 16 bases between. This CDR3 is built from 16 residues.

Source material: blood. This sequence was found in a woman aged 25 to 39 with Graves' hyperthyroidism that later progressed to Graves' ophthalmopathy. The rearrangement joins TRBV14 to TRBJ2-7; TRBD2 might be the D (6 bases). CDR3 loop: CASSQEGLLTRYEQYF. CDR3 DNA: TGTGCCAGCAGCCAAGAGGGACTTCTCACGAGGTACGAGCAGTACTTC.